These 14 T cell receptor beta chains were all obtained from the same sample, sequenced in a study of control samples from healthy donors and cancer patients. Assay used: immunoSEQ multiplex PCR; TCRdb lists only in-frame clones, some missing. The sample holds 55,000 to 90,000 clones; over 70% are singletons and the top ten take approximately 30%. The sample taken for sequencing was blood. All receptors come from a man aged 50 to 59 in good health.

The rearrangement links TRBV3-1 (or the pseudogene TRBV3-2) to TRBJ1-6; D not certain. Germline values: CDR1 LGHDT, CDR2 YNNKEL (reference sequence). This CDR3 contains 14 residues. V lost 4 bases to trimming and J lost 5 bases, with 9 bases between them. The CDR3: CASSPLVDNSPLHF. CDR3 bases: TGTGCCAGCAGCCCCCTGGTTGATAATTCACCCCTCCACTTT.

The V and J genes are TRBV19 and TRBJ1-1; a possible D gene is TRBD1 (6 bases). Trimming cost V 7 bases and J 0 bases, with 9 bases left between them. This CDR3 comprises 13 residues. Germline V gene data show CDR1 as LNHDA and CDR2 as SQIVND (reference sequence). CDR3 sequence: CASIEGVNTEAFF. The CDR3 coding sequence is TGTGCCAGTATCGAGGGGGTGAACACTGAAGCTTTCTTT.

The gene calls are TRBV7-2 and TRBJ1-1, with D maybe TRBD1 (5 bases). The CDR3 sequence is 16 residues long. Germline values: CDR1 SGHTA, CDR2 FQGNSA. V lost 1 base and J lost 2, with 14 bases in between. The chain's CDR3 is CASSLVTGHHNTEAFF. The DNA for the CDR3 is TGTGCCAGCAGCTTAGTTACAGGACACCATAACACTGAAGCTTTCTTT.

This chain joins TRBV11-2 and TRBJ2-7, with TRBD2 matching 14 bases. Germline V gene data show CDR1 as SGHAT and CDR2 as FQNNGV. The J segment lost 8 bases and the V segment lost 5 bases, leaving 5 bases of the junction unmatched. This CDR3 region has 14 residues. The CDR3 sequence: CASSLGLAGGQQYF. CDR3 DNA sequence: TGTGCCAGCAGCCTTGGACTAGCGGGAGGACAGCAGTACTTC.

The chain couples TRBV14 to TRBJ2-3, with D tentatively TRBD2 (5 bases). Germline assignment: CDR1 SGHDN and CDR2 FVKESK. The CDR3 has 18 residues. Trimming took 1 base from V and 6 from J, leaving 23 bases between them. CDR3 coding DNA: TGTGCCAGCAGCCAAGTAGGTTTCGGAGCGGTGTCGCACGATACGCAGTATTTT. It encodes CASSQVGFGAVSHDTQYF. Full variable domain (outside the CDR3, taken from reference TRBV14 and TRBJ2-3): EAGVTQFPSHSVIEKGQTVTLRCDPISGHDNLYWYRRVMGKEIKFLLHFVKESKQDESGMPNNRFLAERTGGTYSTLKVQPAELEDSGVYFCASSQVGFGAVSHDTQYFGPGTRLTVL.

This clone has a handful of counts. The J gene is TRBJ1-2, the V gene TRBV29-1, with 7 bases identical to TRBD1. The CDR3 is made up of 13 amino acids. The germline CDR1 and CDR2 sequences are SQVTM and ANQGSEA. The V and J ends lost 6 bases and 6 bases, in that order; junction bases with no gene match: 10. CDR3 coding DNA: TGCAGCGTCGGGGACAGTCCTTCCGATGGCTACACCTTC. Its protein is CSVGDSPSDGYTF.

The V call is TRBV9, the J call TRBJ1-6; TRBD1 matches 7 bases. Germline lookup yields CDR1 SGDLS and CDR2 YYNGEE. The CDR3 sequence is 16 residues long. The V and J ends lost 0 bases and 0 bases, in that order; junction bases with no gene match: 0. Here the CDR3 DNA reads TGTGCCAGCAGCGTAGGGACAGGCTCCTATAATTCACCCCTCCACTTT. It yields the protein CASSVGTGSYNSPLHF.

This chain connects TRBV4-1 to TRBJ1-5, with D uncertain. The CDR3 runs 19 residues. Trimming left V 2 bases short and J 4 bases short, with 24 bases between. Germline loops: CDR1 MGHRA, CDR2 YSYEKL. CDR3 sequence reads: CASSQINLGIDLGNQPQHF. In nucleotides, the CDR3 is TGCGCCAGCAGCCAAATCAATTTGGGTATCGATCTGGGAAATCAGCCCCAGCATTTT.

The rearrangement links TRBV7-9 to TRBJ2-7; 14 positions agree with TRBD2. The CDR3 runs 16 residues. Germline CDR1 is SEHNR and CDR2 is FQNEAQ (reference sequence). Germline trimming cut 5 bases from V and 6 bases from J; bases unmatched to any gene: 9. CDR3 sequence reads: CASSGTSGSAWGEQYF. For the CDR3, the DNA is TGTGCCAGCAGCGGGACTAGCGGGAGCGCCTGGGGCGAGCAGTACTTC. Variable domain in full (rest from reference TRBV7-9 and TRBJ2-7): DTGVSQNPRHKITKRGQNVTFRCDPISEHNRLYWYRQTLGQGPEFLTYFQNEAQLEKSRLLSDRFSAERPKGSFSTLEIQRTEQGDSAMYLCASSGTSGSAWGEQYFGPGTRLTVT.

Only a few counts were recorded for this clone. The V and J genes are TRBV2 and TRBJ2-7, with TRBD1 matching over 8 bases. V was pared by 6 bases and J by 1 base, with 5 bases of the junction left unmatched. There are 14 residues in the CDR3. In germline, CDR1 is SNHLY, CDR2 FYNNEI. This chain's CDR3 is CASSDRGPSYEQYF. In DNA, the CDR3 is TGTGCCAGCAGCGACAGGGGCCCTTCCTACGAGCAGTACTTC.

The rearrangement joins TRBV6-1 to TRBJ1-4; no reliable D call. The CDR3 is 13 amino acids. The germline CDR1 and CDR2 sequences are MNHNS and SASEGT. Trimming took 2 bases from V and 10 from J, leaving 11 bases between them. CDR3 sequence (DNA): TGTGCCAGCAGTGAATCGAAATGGGCAAAACTGTTTTTT. Amino acid sequence: CASSESKWAKLFF.

The chain joins TRBV5-1 to TRBJ2-3, with 10 bases fitting TRBD2. The junction had 3 bases not matched to a gene; V was cut back by 5 bases and J by 0 bases. Per the germline V gene, CDR1 is SGHRS and CDR2 is YFSETQ. The CDR3 is made up of 15 amino acids. This chain's CDR3 is CASSLAGASTDTQYF. CDR3 in DNA: TGCGCCAGCAGTCTAGCGGGGGCTAGCACAGATACGCAGTATTTT.

This clone came up a few times. The gene calls are TRBV25-1 and TRBJ2-7; perhaps TRBD2 as D (6 bases). V was clipped by 6 bases and J by 4 bases, with 16 bases between them. Germline V gene sequence: CDR1 MGHDK, CDR2 SYGVNS. The CDR3 is 14 amino acids. The CDR3 DNA reads as TGTGCCAGCAGCCGGACATCGGAGGGGTACGAGCAGTACTTC. Its protein is CASSRTSEGYEQYF.

The chain is built from TRBV4-3 and TRBJ1-2; TRBD1 matches 11 bases. Germline CDR1 LGHNA, CDR2 YSLEER. There are 14 residues in the CDR3. Trimming cost V 4 bases and J 3 bases; bases outside gene matches: 1. The CDR3 protein is CASSPGQGDYGYTF. The CDR3 DNA follows: TGCGCCAGCAGCCCGGGACAGGGGGACTATGGCTACACCTTC.